This entry concerns a single T cell receptor (beta chain). Antigen: not known. The data were taken from a study of cytomegalovirus exposure and HLA in healthy donors. Turning to the study itself: Around 78 million unique TCR sequences came from HLA-typed donors in an early release. General study points: Researchers reported that a few CMV-associated chains were confirmed in vitro as CMV antigen-specific.

Germline CDR1 SNHLY, CDR2 FYNNEI. The CDR3 runs to 16 residues. The V end was cut by 7 bases, the J end by 5 bases, with 22 bases between. PCR primers comprised 60 Vbeta and 13 Jbeta primers. Sequencing used immunoSEQ multiplex PCR; TCRdb keeps in-frame clones, though not all of them. This table holds about 170,000 clones, approximately 85% found once. The sequencing input was PBMCs. This chain uses TRBV2 with TRBJ2-3; the D gene is possibly TRBD2 (6 bases). The receptor comes from a girl aged 2 to 10 in good health and CMV-seropositive. CDR3 protein: CASKEGLAAWVDTQYF. The DNA for the CDR3 is TGTGCCAGCAAGGAGGGCTTAGCGGCCTGGGTAGATACGCAGTATTTT. Filled out from reference TRBV2 and TRBJ2-3, the complete variable domain reads EPEVTQTPSHQVTQMGQEVILRCVPISNHLYFYWYRQILGQKVEFLVSFYNNEISEKSEIFDDQFSVERPDGSNFTLKIRSTKLEDSAMYFCASKEGLAAWVDTQYFGPGTRLTVL.